The sequence of this T cell receptor (beta chain) was determined in a study of T cell repertoires in cytomegalovirus infection. Study-level information: Through public TCR beta signatures, both CMV infection and matching HLA type were indicated.

TCRdb ran MiXCR on the reads and lists one entry per CDR3 protein. In the table there are around 200,000 distinct CDR3 sequences, 17% of which are singletons. Points from the study as a whole: Carriers of CMV and the relevant HLA type were discriminated by public TCR beta frequency. HLA-C-restricted CMV clonotypes gave the most frequent clonotype in two of eight donors.

This clonotype was picked up a small number of times. What it binds is not known. This CDR3 region has 14 residues. CDR1 and CDR2 (germline): LGHNA, YNFKEQ. With 3 bases removed from V and 5 bases from J, the gap between germline ends came to 14 bases. The clonotype was recovered from a human donor in good health (CMV status not recorded). Some clones in this sample may be carry-over from other donors' samples. The rearrangement joins TRBV4-2 to TRBJ2-7; D possibly corresponds to TRBD2 (7 bases). Sequencing was performed on CD8+ T cells from PBMCs. CDR3 bases: TGTGCCAGCAGCCATCCCCGGGGGGCAAACGAGCAGTACTTC. It codes for CASSHPRGANEQYF.